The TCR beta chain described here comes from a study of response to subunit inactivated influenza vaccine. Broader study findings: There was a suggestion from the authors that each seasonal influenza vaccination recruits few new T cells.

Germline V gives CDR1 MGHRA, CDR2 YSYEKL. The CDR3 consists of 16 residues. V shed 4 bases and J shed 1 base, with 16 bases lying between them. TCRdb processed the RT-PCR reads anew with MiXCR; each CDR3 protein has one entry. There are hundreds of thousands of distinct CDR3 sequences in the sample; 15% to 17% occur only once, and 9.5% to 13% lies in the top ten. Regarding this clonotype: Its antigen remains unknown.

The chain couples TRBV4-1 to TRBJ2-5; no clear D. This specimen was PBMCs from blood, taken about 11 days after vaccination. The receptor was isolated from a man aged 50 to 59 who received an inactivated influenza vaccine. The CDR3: CASSLRPISRQETQYF. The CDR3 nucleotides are TGCGCCAGCAGCCTCCGTCCCATCTCTCGCCAAGAGACCCAGTACTTC.